The sequence of this T cell receptor (beta chain) was determined in a study of identical twins. Whole-study findings and limits: Analyses of zero insertions could, in part, be confounded by invariant MAIT and iNKT cells. With beta out-of-frame sequences, excess sharing by twins was weaker. Twins shared out-of-frame alpha sequences with excess low generation probability.

This clonotype was recorded a few times. What it recognizes is unknown. Template switching introduced a universal primer site, and the cDNA bore unique molecular identifiers. TCRdb redid the calling of the 5' RACE reads with MiXCR, one entry per CDR3 protein. The table has roughly 630,000 distinct CDR3 sequences, 7.1% seen once; the top ten hold roughly 1.6%. Trimming shortened V by 0 bases and J by 2 bases, and 28 bases separated the two germline ends. The CDR3 runs 21 residues. Germline V gene data show CDR1 as SGHRS and CDR2 as YFSETQ. These same data were also listed under a study on yellow fever vaccine responses in identical twins.

The receptor's source is a woman aged 18-29 years in good health. Sequenced material: PBMCs. The chain employs TRBV5-1 and TRBJ2-3; weak D call: TRBD2 (7 bases). The CDR3 protein is CASSLDRWDTPVLADTDTQYF. Written as DNA, the CDR3 is TGCGCCAGCAGCTTGGATCGTTGGGACACGCCTGTTCTAGCGGACACAGATACGCAGTATTTT.